The present entry profiles one TCR beta chain with its context. Among the donors, all were Caucasian adults who lived in Nashville, Tennessee. This entry comes from a study of shared clonotypes between healthy human individuals. The CDR3 runs to 18 residues. V lost 2 bases to trimming and J lost 6 bases; unmatched junction nucleotides: 13. CDR1 is SGHRS and CDR2 is YFSETQ in the germline V gene. Authors' data handling: With immunoSEQ giving junction-only sequences and no quality scores, filtering differed. Clones were sequenced by immunoSEQ multiplex PCR, and TCRdb holds only the in-frame ones, with some missing. V and J calls and clone size follow that table, whereas D and trimming were derived from the DNA. The table shows over a million clones, with around 76% occurring only once.

V is TRBV5-1 and J is TRBJ2-7; 14 bases are shared with TRBD2. The clonotype originates from a young man in good health. Sequenced input: memory CD4+ T cells sorted from blood. Noted subset: CD45RA-negative fraction. CDR3 in amino acids: CASSFGTSGRSSPLEQYF. The DNA of the CDR3 is TGCGCCAGCAGCTTTGGGACTAGCGGGAGATCTTCCCCTCTCGAGCAGTACTTC.